These 12 T cell receptor beta chains originate from one sample sequenced in a study of sequential checkpoint blockade in melanoma. The treatment was: randomized to nivolumab then ipilimumab (arm A) or the reverse (arm B). Data came from immunoSEQ multiplex PCR; TCRdb stores just in-frame clones and leaves some out. Of fewer than 15,000 clones detected, approximately 76% appear once; the ten largest clones hold about 50%. The sample was CD8+ T cells sorted from blood (inferred from file names), taken from a patient given nivolumab and ipilimumab in sequence. These TCRs come from a human patient with melanoma. Some clones in this sample may be carry-over from other donors' samples.

Comment on this clone: Distinct nucleotide sequences in the sample also encode this CDR3. The rearrangement uses TRBV4-3 and TRBJ1-5; D is undetermined. This CDR3 is built from 12 residues. V was shortened by 1 base and J by 8 bases, with 6 bases between the two germline ends. CDR1 is LGHNA, CDR2 YSLEER, per germline. CDR3 nucleotide sequence: TGCGCCAGCAGCCAAGGAGGAGAGCCCCAGCATTTT. Translation: CASSQGGEPQHF.

This sequence joins TRBV6-5 and TRBJ2-1; 7 bases are shared with TRBD1. The CDR3 spans 15 residues. The junction had 1 base not matched to a gene; V was cut back by 0 bases and J by 2 bases. From germline, CDR1 is MNHEY and CDR2 SVGAGI. CDR3 amino acids: CASSYSRGPYNEQFF. The CDR3 nucleotides read TGTGCCAGCAGTTACTCGAGGGGGCCCTACAATGAGCAGTTCTTC.

The rearrangement uses TRBV5-6 and TRBJ2-1; tentatively, D is TRBD2 (5 bases). Trimming removed 7 bases from V and 1 base from J, with 15 bases in between. The CDR3 spans 15 residues. Germline CDR1 SGHDT, CDR2 YYEEEE. This CDR3 reads CASGPRTGSYNEQFF. The CDR3 nucleotides read TGTGCCAGCGGACCCAGGACGGGATCCTACAATGAGCAGTTCTTC.

The V and J genes are TRBV7-9 and TRBJ1-1; 8 bases agree with TRBD1. Germline lookup yields CDR1 SEHNR and CDR2 FQNEAQ (reference sequence). With 5 bases clipped from V and 2 bases from J, the junction kept 7 bases outside the gene matches. The CDR3 has 15 amino acids. DNA of the CDR3: TGTGCCAGCAGCACCTATCAGGGGGCAAACACTGAAGCTTTCTTT. It is translated as CASSTYQGANTEAFF. Combining the CDR3 with reference TRBV7-9 and TRBJ1-1 gives the whole variable domain DTGVSQNPRHKITKRGQNVTFRCDPISEHNRLYWYRQTLGQGPEFLTYFQNEAQLEKSRLLSDRFSAERPKGSFSTLEIQRTEQGDSAMYLCASSTYQGANTEAFFGQGTRLTVV.

The chain employs TRBV4-2 and TRBJ2-2; TRBD1 agrees at 10 bases. V dropped 0 bases and J dropped 3; count of bases not matched to a gene: 7. Germline assignment: CDR1 LGHNA and CDR2 YNFKEQ. This CDR3 comprises 18 residues. The DNA of the CDR3 is TGTGCCAGCAGCCAAGATTGGCCCGGGACAGGGGACACCGGGGAGCTGTTTTTT. Translation gives CASSQDWPGTGDTGELFF.

There are a few counts of this clone. The V call is TRBV15, the J call TRBJ1-4; 11 nucleotides align to TRBD1. This CDR3 has 15 amino acids. Germline V gene sequence: CDR1 LNHNV, CDR2 YYDKDF (reference sequence). J gave up 7 bases and V 1 base, and 2 bases lay outside the gene matches. The CDR3 protein is CATSRGTGGSEKLFF. In DNA, the CDR3 is TGTGCCACCAGCAGAGGGACAGGGGGCAGTGAAAAACTGTTTTTT.

The chain combines TRBV9 with TRBJ1-1; D gene ambiguous. Germline values: CDR1 SGDLS, CDR2 YYNGEE. The CDR3 contains 13 residues. V was pared by 4 bases and J by 0 bases, with 7 bases between. The CDR3 DNA sequence: TGTGCCAGCAGCCTTTCTATGAACACTGAAGCTTTCTTT. Amino acids: CASSLSMNTEAFF.

This clone was observed a few times. The CDR3, as DNA: TGTGCCAGCGAAGACAGGGGCAAGCATACGCAGTATTTT. It encodes CASEDRGKHTQYF. The chain has TRBV6-6 and TRBJ2-3, with 8 bases matching TRBD1. V was clipped by 8 bases and J by 7 bases; unmatched bases: 8. CDR3 length equals 13 residues. Germline V gene sequence: CDR1 MNHNY, CDR2 SVGAGI (reference sequence).

This clone was picked up one time. The rearrangement joins TRBV9 to TRBJ1-1; D is uncertain. Trimming pared 10 bases from V and 5 bases from J, leaving 18 bases between. The CDR3 extends over 13 amino acids. Germline CDR1 SGDLS, CDR2 YYNGEE. The CDR3 is CAPKPPAGTEAFF. The CDR3 nucleotides read TGTGCCCCCAAGCCCCCCGCCGGGACTGAAGCTTTCTTT.

The chain links TRBV7-2 to TRBJ1-2, with 10 bases that match TRBD1. The germline CDR1 and CDR2 sequences are SGHTA and FQGNSA. Trimming at V came to 6 bases and at J to 8 bases, leaving 18 bases not matched to a gene. This CDR3 spans 17 amino acids. In DNA form, the CDR3 reads TGTGCCAGCAGTGCCTTTGGGACAGGGGCGATCCTGAAGGGCTACACCTTC. Residues: CASSAFGTGAILKGYTF.

This clone was seen once. V and J are TRBV6-1 and TRBJ1-2, with no clear D. CDR1 MNHNS and CDR2 SASEGT come from the germline V gene. CDR3 length: 16 amino acids. V was clipped by 2 bases and J by 6 bases, with 19 bases between them. DNA for the CDR3: TGTGCCAGCAGTGAACTGTTTGGGAGGGCTATAAATGGCTACACCTTC. Protein sequence: CASSELFGRAINGYTF.

The chain carries TRBV7-9 and TRBJ2-1, with D tentatively TRBD1 (5 bases). Germline-derived CDR1 and CDR2 are SEHNR and FQNEAQ (reference sequence). The CDR3 runs 13 residues. The germline V and J ends were trimmed by 5 bases and 13 bases, with 18 bases remaining between them. CDR3 loop: CASSQLGQRPQFF. The CDR3 nucleotides read TGTGCCAGCAGCCAGCTGGGGCAGCGCCCACAGTTCTTC. The whole variable domain, filled in from reference TRBV7-9 and TRBJ2-1, reads DTGVSQNPRHKITKRGQNVTFRCDPISEHNRLYWYRQTLGQGPEFLTYFQNEAQLEKSRLLSDRFSAERPKGSFSTLEIQRTEQGDSAMYLCASSQLGQRPQFFGPGTRLTVL.